This T cell receptor beta chain was retrieved from a study of CXCR4 blockade with PD-1 therapy in pancreatic cancer (dated by TCRdb to about 2019). Broadly, across the study: Multiplex immunohistochemistry and TCRbeta immunosequencing of resected pancreatic ductal adenocarcinoma were combined in the study with ex vivo slice culture in which PD-1 and CXCR4 blockade were tested. To assess intratumoral heterogeneity, two geographically distinct regions from each of roughly 6 tumors were TCR-sequenced.

Here is what the overall study found, with its caveats: Because only TCRbeta chains were sequenced, true antigen-specificity overlap among the convergent dominant clones remained unconfirmed, awaiting paired alpha-beta single-cell sequencing. Although tumors showed clonal expansion, with a mean productive clonality of about 0.15 compared with roughly 0.046 in healthy blood, clonality was not correlated with survival. A strong correlation was found between the frequency of an amino acid clone and the number of distinct nucleotide rearrangements encoding that clone, which suggests convergent selection driven by common tumor antigens.

The immunoSEQ Assay at Adaptive Biotechnologies was used to immunosequence TCRbeta CDR3 regions from the extracted DNA. The original methods were these. To measure the absolute abundance of each unique TCRbeta CDR3, the sequences were collapsed and filtered. Clonality was defined as 1 minus Pielou's evenness, computed on productive in-frame rearrangements only. For regional overlap, the top 100 nucleotide rearrangements were followed across paired samples, and the Morisita index was used to compare paired samples against unrelated samples. Convergence of nucleotide rearrangements onto identical amino acid sequences was assessed with the immunoSEQ Rearrangement Details tool. TCRdb holds this immuneACCESS table with in-frame rearrangements only. Some clones are missing; in checked studies, unresolved V genes explain under half, and the rest has no known cause. V and J calls and clone size are those listed in that table; D and trimming were worked out from the DNA. This sample lists fewer than 550 clones; around 40% were detected once. The ten largest clones capture approximately 24% of the sample.

The archived tumor blocks were obtained from patients to whom no neoadjuvant therapy had been administered before resection. For the preserved-tissue arm, the study drew on more than 29 surgical resection samples taken from about two dozen pancreatic ductal adenocarcinoma patients who had not been treated previously. For the resection arm, DNA was extracted from ten 5-micron curls of FFPE tumor adjacent to the multiplex immunohistochemistry slide. V loses 4 bases, J loses 8 bases, and the germline ends lie 11 bases apart. CDR1 and CDR2 were assigned from the germline V gene as KGHSY and FQNENV. The CDR3 measures 13 amino acids from cysteine to phenylalanine. Of all the DNA, just the CDR3 is kept, 39 bases in frame from base 1. On this clone: Its antigen has not been determined. Per-nucleotide qualities are absent, and no much larger clonotype sits a single base away.

Specimen: tumor tissue. The chain is encoded by TRBV16 joined to TRBJ1-4; a tentative D call is TRBD1 (6 bases match). The receptor was derived from a human donor with pancreatic ductal adenocarcinoma. The bases read TGTGCCAGCAGCCCAGGGGTGAACGAAAAACTGTTTTTT. Its product reads: CASSPGVNEKLFF.